Listed below are T cell receptor beta chains from one sample, sequenced in a study of T cell changes during pregnancy in multiple sclerosis. TCRdb keeps only in-frame clones here, not all; method: immunoSEQ multiplex PCR. The sample shows tens of thousands of clones, under 95% of them seen only once. Sequences were derived from CD4+ T cells from peripheral blood mononuclear cells, sampled in the second trimester of pregnancy. These receptors were obtained from a female donor with multiple sclerosis, enrolled in a pregnancy study. Both conserved end residues are part of each CDR3. Each record gives: J gene, V gene, D gene, clone size, CDR3 protein, CDR3 DNA. The D gene is left open where the match is weak. Clone sizes are given selectively: once, few, many, or a class where the clone is expanded.

J gene: TRBJ2-7; V gene: TRBV18; D gene: NA; clone size: NA; CDR3 protein: CASSPSSESSYEQYF; CDR3 DNA: TGTGCCAGCTCACCAAGCAGCGAAAGCTCCTACGAGCAGTACTTC
J gene: TRBJ1-4; V gene: TRBV2; D gene: NA; clone size: NA; CDR3 protein: CASSWGGNEKLFF; CDR3 DNA: TGTGCCAGCTCGTGGGGGGGGAATGAAAAACTGTTTTTT
J gene: TRBJ1-3; V gene: TRBV30; D gene: NA; clone size: once; CDR3 protein: CAWSVQVSGNTIYF; CDR3 DNA: TGTGCCTGGAGTGTACAGGTCTCTGGAAACACCATATATTTT
J gene: TRBJ2-7; V gene: TRBV11-3; D gene: NA; clone size: NA; CDR3 protein: CASSLASSTAPFEQYF; CDR3 DNA: TGTGCCAGCAGCCTAGCTTCCTCGACAGCCCCCTTTGAGCAGTACTTC
J gene: TRBJ2-3; V gene: TRBV14; D gene: TRBD1; clone size: NA; CDR3 protein: CASSQYTGTGARDTQYF; CDR3 DNA: TGTGCCAGCAGCCAGTACACCGGGACAGGGGCTCGAGATACGCAGTATTTT
J gene: TRBJ2-1; V gene: TRBV19; D gene: NA; clone size: NA; CDR3 protein: CASSMGGQLYNEQFF; CDR3 DNA: TGTGCCAGTAGTATGGGGGGACAGCTCTACAATGAGCAGTTCTTC
J gene: TRBJ1-2; V gene: TRBV10-2; D gene: NA; clone size: NA; CDR3 protein: CASSESGGLQGGYTF; CDR3 DNA: TGCGCCAGCAGTGAGTCCGGGGGACTACAAGGAGGCTACACCTTC
J gene: TRBJ2-7; V gene: TRBV10-2; D gene: TRBD2; clone size: NA; CDR3 protein: CASRLAGVGYEQYF; CDR3 DNA: TGCGCCAGCAGATTAGCGGGGGTTGGCTACGAGCAGTACTTC
J gene: TRBJ2-2; V gene: TRBV9; D gene: NA; clone size: NA; CDR3 protein: CASSVAGTGELFF; CDR3 DNA: TGTGCCAGCAGCGTAGCAGGGACCGGGGAGCTGTTTTTT
J gene: TRBJ1-2; V gene: TRBV28; D gene: NA; clone size: once; CDR3 protein: CASSSPGEGGYTF; CDR3 DNA: TGTGCCAGCAGTTCCCCAGGGGAGGGTGGCTACACCTTC
J gene: TRBJ2-1; V gene: TRBV7-9; D gene: TRBD2; clone size: NA; CDR3 protein: CASSHGLAGQFF; CDR3 DNA: TGTGCCAGCAGCCATGGACTAGCGGGGCAGTTCTTC
J gene: TRBJ1-3; V gene: TRBV7-9; D gene: TRBD1; clone size: NA; CDR3 protein: CASSHSGQGAGNTIYF; CDR3 DNA: TGTGCCAGCAGTCATTCCGGACAGGGGGCTGGAAACACCATATATTTT
J gene: TRBJ2-7; V gene: TRBV23-1; D gene: TRBD2; clone size: NA; CDR3 protein: CASSRRLAGHYEQYF; CDR3 DNA: TGCGCCAGCAGCCGACGACTAGCGGGTCACTACGAGCAGTACTTC
J gene: TRBJ2-1; V gene: TRBV5-1; D gene: TRBD1; clone size: NA; CDR3 protein: CASSLATGVGNEQFF; CDR3 DNA: TGCGCCAGCAGCTTGGCGACAGGGGTTGGCAATGAGCAGTTCTTC
J gene: TRBJ1-1; V gene: TRBV5-1; D gene: NA; clone size: NA; CDR3 protein: CASRWTKNTEAFF; CDR3 DNA: TGCGCCAGCCGTTGGACAAAGAACACTGAAGCTTTCTTT
J gene: TRBJ2-7; V gene: TRBV30; D gene: TRBD2; clone size: NA; CDR3 protein: CAWSRGVGSYEQYF; CDR3 DNA: TGTGCCTGGAGTCGGGGGGTAGGCTCCTACGAGCAGTACTTC
J gene: TRBJ2-7; V gene: TRBV28; D gene: TRBD2; clone size: once; CDR3 protein: CASSLGYGLAGAREQYF; CDR3 DNA: TGTGCCAGCAGTTTGGGGTATGGACTAGCGGGAGCCCGCGAGCAGTACTTC
J gene: TRBJ2-1; V gene: TRBV28; D gene: TRBD2; clone size: NA; CDR3 protein: CASTTGLARFF; CDR3 DNA: TGTGCCAGCACCACAGGACTAGCGAGGTTCTTC
J gene: TRBJ2-3; V gene: TRBV7-3; D gene: TRBD1; clone size: NA; CDR3 protein: CASSLRQGANTDTQYF; CDR3 DNA: TGTGCCAGCAGCTTAAGACAGGGGGCCAACACAGATACGCAGTATTTT
J gene: TRBJ1-1; V gene: TRBV5-6; D gene: NA; clone size: NA; CDR3 protein: CASSLNQGTEAFF; CDR3 DNA: TGTGCCAGCAGCTTGAATCAGGGCACTGAAGCTTTCTTT
J gene: TRBJ2-7; V gene: TRBV5-1; D gene: NA; clone size: NA; CDR3 protein: CASSVETVLSNEQYF; CDR3 DNA: TGCGCCAGCAGCGTGGAGACAGTATTATCTAACGAGCAGTACTTC
J gene: TRBJ2-2; V gene: TRBV2; D gene: NA; clone size: NA; CDR3 protein: CASSEGEVGYGELFF; CDR3 DNA: TGTGCCAGCAGTGAAGGGGAGGTGGGATATGGGGAGCTGTTTTTT
J gene: TRBJ1-1; V gene: TRBV30; D gene: NA; clone size: NA; CDR3 protein: CASHAGYGGTEAFF; CDR3 DNA: TGTGCCTCCCATGCAGGGTACGGGGGCACTGAAGCTTTCTTT
J gene: TRBJ2-5; V gene: TRBV6-5; D gene: NA; clone size: NA; CDR3 protein: CASSEQNAQETQYF; CDR3 DNA: TGTGCCAGCAGTGAACAAAACGCCCAAGAGACCCAGTACTTC
J gene: TRBJ1-1; V gene: TRBV6-5; D gene: NA; clone size: NA; CDR3 protein: CASTHRGNTEAFF; CDR3 DNA: TGTGCCAGCACCCACCGCGGGAACACTGAAGCTTTCTTT
J gene: TRBJ2-7; V gene: TRBV19; D gene: TRBD2; clone size: NA; CDR3 protein: CASSRLYTPGLAGLVSYEQYF; CDR3 DNA: TGTGCCAGTAGTAGATTGTACACCCCGGGACTAGCGGGATTAGTCTCCTACGAGCAGTACTTC
J gene: TRBJ2-7; V gene: TRBV7-6; D gene: NA; clone size: NA; CDR3 protein: CASSFQGLEQYF; CDR3 DNA: TGTGCCAGCAGCTTTCAGGGCCTCGAGCAGTACTTC
J gene: TRBJ2-3; V gene: TRBV2; D gene: NA; clone size: NA; CDR3 protein: CASSGTSTDTQYF; CDR3 DNA: TGTGCCAGCAGCGGGACTAGCACAGATACGCAGTATTTT
J gene: TRBJ1-6; V gene: TRBV7-2; D gene: NA; clone size: medium-sized; CDR3 protein: CASSFPSAIYNSPLHF; CDR3 DNA: TGTGCCAGCAGTTTCCCGAGCGCAATCTATAATTCACCCCTCCACTTT
J gene: TRBJ1-1; V gene: TRBV30; D gene: NA; clone size: few; CDR3 protein: CAWSRGWDTEAFF; CDR3 DNA: TGTGCCTGGAGTAGGGGATGGGACACTGAAGCTTTCTTT